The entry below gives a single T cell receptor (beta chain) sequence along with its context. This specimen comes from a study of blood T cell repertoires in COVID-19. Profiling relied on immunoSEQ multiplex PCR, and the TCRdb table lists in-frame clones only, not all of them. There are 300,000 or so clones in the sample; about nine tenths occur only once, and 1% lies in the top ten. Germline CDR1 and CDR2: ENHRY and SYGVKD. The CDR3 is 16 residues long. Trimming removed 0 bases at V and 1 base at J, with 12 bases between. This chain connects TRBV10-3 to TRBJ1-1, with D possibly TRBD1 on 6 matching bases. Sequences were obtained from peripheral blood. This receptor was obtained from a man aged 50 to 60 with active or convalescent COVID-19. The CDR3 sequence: CAISESTPRGNTEAFF. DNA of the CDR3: TGTGCCATCAGTGAGTCGACGCCCAGGGGGAACACTGAAGCTTTCTTT.